This TCR beta chain was identified in a study of shared clonotypes between healthy human individuals. At the level of the study: Three CD4 naive, three CD4 memory, two CD8 naive and one CD8 memory plate were used per donor.

The CDR3 loop spans 16 amino acids. Germline V gene data show CDR1 as MDHEN and CDR2 as SYDVKM. V trimming: 5 bases; J trimming: 0 bases; junction bases outside the gene matches: 7. Every immunoSEQ plate was one replicate of a subset's evenly spread DNA. The assay was immunoSEQ multiplex PCR, and TCRdb's table has in-frame clones only and misses some. This sample has a few million clones, with about 94% found just once. The TCR comes from a man between 18 and 29 years old in good health. The rearrangement uses TRBV28 and TRBJ2-4; 7 bases are a match to TRBD1. Sequencing used naive CD4+ T cells sorted from blood. Noted subset: CD45RA+ positively selected. The CDR3 region is CASSHGTVQAKNIQYF. The CDR3 DNA follows: TGTGCCAGCAGTCACGGGACAGTCCAAGCCAAAAACATTCAGTACTTC.